The 3 T cell receptor beta chains given below trace back to one sample, sequenced in a study of blood T cells in healthy people across ages. Then a second PCR, running about 6 to 12 cycles, was carried out with a sample-barcoded 5' primer and a J-beta primer mix. From the 5' RACE reads, TCRdb called clonotypes with MiXCR, one entry per CDR3 protein. Here the sample spans approximately 760,000 distinct CDR3 sequences, 20% to 25% being singletons. This sample was shared with a second study, whose subject was T cells of mothers and their children.

Sequenced sample: blood. The receptors were gathered from a boy aged 10-17 years in good health.

In its sample, this clonotype was seen a few times. The V call is TRBV5-1, the J call TRBJ2-7, with 7 bases identical to TRBD1. CDR1 and CDR2 (germline): SGHRS, YFSETQ. V trimming: 0 bases; J trimming: 3 bases; junction bases outside the gene matches: 12. The CDR3 is made up of 17 amino acids. CDR3 residues: CASSLERQGSQHYEQYF. CDR3 DNA sequence: TGCGCCAGCAGCTTGGAGAGACAGGGATCACAACACTACGAGCAGTACTTC.

In this sample, this clonotype turned up many times. The V gene is TRBV29-1, the J gene TRBJ2-7; weak D call: TRBD2 (6 bases). Germline CDR1 is SQVTM and CDR2 is ANQGSEA. V was pared by 6 bases and J by 3 bases, with 12 bases between. The CDR3 has 12 residues. The CDR3 protein is CSVRYGSYEQYF. CDR3 DNA: TGCAGCGTGCGCTACGGGAGCTACGAGCAGTACTTC.

The chain carries TRBV29-1 and TRBJ2-7; D remains ambiguous. Trimming pared 2 bases from V and 2 bases from J, leaving 10 bases between. The CDR3 totals 13 residues. Germline V gene lookup returns CDR1 SQVTM and CDR2 ANQGSEA. Here the CDR3 reads CSVEYPWTYEQYF. The CDR3 nucleotides read TGCAGCGTTGAATATCCTTGGACCTACGAGCAGTACTTC.